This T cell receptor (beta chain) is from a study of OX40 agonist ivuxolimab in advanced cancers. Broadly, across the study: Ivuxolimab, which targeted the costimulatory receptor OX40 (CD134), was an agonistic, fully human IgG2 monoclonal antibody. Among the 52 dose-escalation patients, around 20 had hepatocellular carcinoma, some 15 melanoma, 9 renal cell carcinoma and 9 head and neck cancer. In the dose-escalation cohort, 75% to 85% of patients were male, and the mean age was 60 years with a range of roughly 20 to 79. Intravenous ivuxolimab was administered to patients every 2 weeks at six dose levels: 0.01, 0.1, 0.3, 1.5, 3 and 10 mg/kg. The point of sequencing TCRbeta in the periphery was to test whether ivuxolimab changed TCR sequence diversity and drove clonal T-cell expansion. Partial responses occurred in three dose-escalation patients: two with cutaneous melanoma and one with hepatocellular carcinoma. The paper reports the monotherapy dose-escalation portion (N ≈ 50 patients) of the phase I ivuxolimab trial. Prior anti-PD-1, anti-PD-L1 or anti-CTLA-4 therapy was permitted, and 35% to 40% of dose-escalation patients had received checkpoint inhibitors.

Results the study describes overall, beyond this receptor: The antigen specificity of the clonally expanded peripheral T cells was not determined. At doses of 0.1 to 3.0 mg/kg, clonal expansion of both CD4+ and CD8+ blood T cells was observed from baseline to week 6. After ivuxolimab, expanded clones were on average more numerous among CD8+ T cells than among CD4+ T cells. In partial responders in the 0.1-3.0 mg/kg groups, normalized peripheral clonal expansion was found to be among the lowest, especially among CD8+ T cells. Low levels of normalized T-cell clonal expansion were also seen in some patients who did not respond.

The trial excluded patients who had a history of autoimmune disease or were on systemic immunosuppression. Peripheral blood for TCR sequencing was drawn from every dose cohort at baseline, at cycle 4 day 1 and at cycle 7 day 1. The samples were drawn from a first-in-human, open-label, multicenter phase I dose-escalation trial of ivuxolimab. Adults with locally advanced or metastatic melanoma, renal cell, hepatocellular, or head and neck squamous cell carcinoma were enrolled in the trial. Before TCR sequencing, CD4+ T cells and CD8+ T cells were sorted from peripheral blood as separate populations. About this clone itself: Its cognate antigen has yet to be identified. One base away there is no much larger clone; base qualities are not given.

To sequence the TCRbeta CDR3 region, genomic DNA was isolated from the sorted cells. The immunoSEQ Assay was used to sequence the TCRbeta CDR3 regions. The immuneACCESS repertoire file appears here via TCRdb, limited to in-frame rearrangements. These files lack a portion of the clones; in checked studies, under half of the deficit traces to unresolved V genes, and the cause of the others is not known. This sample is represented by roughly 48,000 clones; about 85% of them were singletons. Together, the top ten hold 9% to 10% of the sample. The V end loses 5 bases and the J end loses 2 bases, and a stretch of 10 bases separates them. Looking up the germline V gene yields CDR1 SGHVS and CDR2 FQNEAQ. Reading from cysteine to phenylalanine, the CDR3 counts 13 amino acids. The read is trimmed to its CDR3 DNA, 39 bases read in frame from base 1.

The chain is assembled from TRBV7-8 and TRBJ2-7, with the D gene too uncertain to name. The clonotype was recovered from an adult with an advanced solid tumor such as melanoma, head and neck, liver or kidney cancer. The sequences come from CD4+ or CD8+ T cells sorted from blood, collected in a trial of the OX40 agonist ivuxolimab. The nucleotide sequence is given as TGTGCCAGCAGCCCAAGGCGAGCCTACGAGCAGTACTTC. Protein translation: CASSPRRAYEQYF.